The T cell receptor (beta chain) described here comes from a study of cytomegalovirus exposure and HLA in healthy donors. About the study: In a previous analysis, 95 million to 130 million unique TCR beta sequences were found from approximately 180 million T cells.

This PCR relied on a set of 60 Vbeta primers and 13 Jbeta primers. TCRdb keeps only in-frame clones here, not all; method: immunoSEQ multiplex PCR. The data contain about 93,000 clones, about 78% of them singletons. This clone occurred once. The CDR3 has 15 amino acids. V lost 6 bases and J lost 6; bases outside the gene matches: 11. Germline assignment: CDR1 MNHEY and CDR2 SMNVEV (reference sequence). The chain employs TRBV27 and TRBJ2-7, with TRBD2 identical over 10 bases. This sequence originates from a woman between 35 and 50 years old in good health and CMV-seronegative. Input material: PBMCs. Written as DNA, the CDR3 is TGTGCCAGCAGACTAGCGGGATCGTCTGGCCTCGAGCAGTACTTC. It translates to CASRLAGSSGLEQYF.